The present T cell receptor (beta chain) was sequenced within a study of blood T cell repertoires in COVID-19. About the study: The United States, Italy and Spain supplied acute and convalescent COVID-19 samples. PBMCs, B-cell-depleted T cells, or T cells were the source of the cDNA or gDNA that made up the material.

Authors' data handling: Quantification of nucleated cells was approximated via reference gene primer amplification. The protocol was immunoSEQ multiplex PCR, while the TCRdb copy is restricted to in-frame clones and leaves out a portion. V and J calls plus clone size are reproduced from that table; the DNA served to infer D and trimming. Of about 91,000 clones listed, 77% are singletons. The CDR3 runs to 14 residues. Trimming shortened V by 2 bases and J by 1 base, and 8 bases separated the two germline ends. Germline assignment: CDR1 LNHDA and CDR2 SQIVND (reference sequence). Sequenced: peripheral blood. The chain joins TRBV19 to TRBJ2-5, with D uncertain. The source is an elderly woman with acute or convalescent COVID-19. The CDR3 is CASSIQASQETQYF. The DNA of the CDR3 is TGTGCCAGTAGTATACAGGCCAGCCAAGAGACCCAGTACTTC.